The 32 T cell receptor beta chains below all came from one sample that was sequenced in a study of blood T cells in healthy people across ages. For the second PCR, which ran for 7 to 11 cycles, a sample-barcoded 5' primer and a J-beta primer mix were used. MiXCR was run by TCRdb on the 5' RACE reads, yielding one entry per CDR3 protein. The sample records about 830,000 distinct CDR3 sequences, roughly 60% being singletons. Sequencing used blood. All receptors derive from a man aged 25 to 40 in good health.

The CDR3 spells CASSQGTGQETQYF. CDR3 nucleotide sequence: TGTGCCAGCAGTCAGGGGACAGGGCAAGAGACCCAGTACTTC. The chain employs TRBV12-3 or TRBV12-4 and TRBJ2-5; TRBD1 matches at 9 bases. This CDR3 is built from 14 residues. V was pared by 5 bases and J by 2 bases, with 3 bases of the junction left unmatched.

The CDR3 nucleotides read TGTGCCACCAGCAGAGATTCACGCGCCGATGAGACCCAGTACTTC. Translation gives CATSRDSRADETQYF. V gene TRBV15 combines with J gene TRBJ2-5; no clear D. V was shortened by 0 bases and J by 5 bases, with 13 bases between the two germline ends. The length of the CDR3 is 15 residues. CDR1 and CDR2 from the germline V gene are LNHNV and YYDKDF (reference sequence).

This clonotype was seen only a few times. The gene calls are TRBV9 and TRBJ2-3; 7 bases are shared with TRBD2. The germline CDR1 and CDR2 sequences are SGDLS and YYNGEE. V lost 0 bases and J lost 0; bases outside the gene matches: 4. The CDR3 extends over 16 amino acids. The CDR3 DNA sequence: TGTGCCAGCAGCGTAGTTGGCGGGGGAAGCACAGATACGCAGTATTTT. Its translation: CASSVVGGGSTDTQYF.

A few counts support this clonotype. This chain connects TRBV6-6 to TRBJ2-5; 9 positions match TRBD1. Trimming took 6 bases from V and 5 from J; bases not matched to a gene: 7. The CDR3 has 14 amino acids. Germline V CDR1 and CDR2: MNHNY, SVGAGI (reference sequence). The CDR3 is CASRIQGARETQYF. CDR3 nucleotides: TGTGCCAGCAGAATACAGGGGGCTAGGGAGACCCAGTACTTC.

This chain joins TRBV7-6 and TRBJ2-3; D gene ambiguous. The germline V gene encodes CDR1 SGHVS and CDR2 FNYEAQ. Trimming removed 5 bases at V and 0 bases at J, with 9 bases between. The CDR3 extends over 14 amino acids. The CDR3 region is CASSPNPSTDTQYF. DNA for the CDR3: TGTGCCAGCAGCCCCAACCCCAGCACAGATACGCAGTATTTT.

This CDR3 reads CASSQVGVLTF. The CDR3, as DNA: TGTGCCAGCAGCCAGGTCGGGGTGCTGACTTTC. The chain carries TRBV7-9 and TRBJ2-6; tentatively, D is TRBD2 (5 bases). V was trimmed by 5 bases and J by 16 bases, leaving 12 bases between them. Per the germline V gene, CDR1 is SEHNR and CDR2 is FQNEAQ (reference sequence). CDR3 length: 11 residues.

The CDR3 region is CASSDDSPAYEQYF. CDR3 bases: TGTGCCAGCAGCGATGACTCGCCGGCCTACGAGCAGTACTTC. The chain is built from TRBV2 and TRBJ2-7; D is unresolved. With 6 bases removed from V and 2 bases from J, the gap between germline ends came to 14 bases. This CDR3 has 14 amino acids. Germline loops: CDR1 SNHLY, CDR2 FYNNEI.

The genes are TRBV6-5 and TRBJ2-7; D possibly corresponds to TRBD2 (7 bases). The CDR3 is 15 amino acids. Deletions cut 2 bases from V and 2 bases from J, with 13 bases between. CDR1 is MNHEY, CDR2 SVGAGI, per germline. CDR3 sequence: CASSYQTGGPYEQYF. CDR3 sequence (DNA): TGTGCCAGCAGTTACCAGACGGGGGGCCCCTACGAGCAGTACTTC.

The rearrangement uses TRBV7-2 and TRBJ2-1; 13 bases are a match to TRBD2. CDR1 and CDR2 (germline): SGHTA, FQGNSA. This CDR3 comprises 15 residues. The junction had 0 bases not matched to a gene; V was cut back by 4 bases and J by 3 bases. CDR3 in amino acids: CASSWTSGSYNEQFF. As DNA, the CDR3 is TGTGCCAGCAGCTGGACTAGCGGGAGCTACAATGAGCAGTTCTTC.

A single count supports this clonotype. The chain carries TRBV6-1 and TRBJ2-1; 10 nucleotides line up with TRBD2. V lost 6 bases and J lost 2; bases outside the gene matches: 19. The germline gives CDR1 MNHNS, CDR2 SASEGT. CDR3 length equals 20 residues. The CDR3 sequence: CASRTVGAGGSIRPYNEQFF. The CDR3 DNA follows: TGTGCCAGCAGGACCGTAGGAGCGGGGGGGAGTATTCGTCCCTACAATGAGCAGTTCTTC.

The table lists this clonotype with many counts. J is TRBJ1-5 and V is TRBV12-3 or TRBV12-4, with D unresolved. This CDR3 has 12 residues. Between the trimmed V and J ends, which lost 4 bases and 7 bases, there was a span of 8 bases. The CDR3 DNA is TGTGCCAGCAGTTACTCGAGCCAGCCCCAGCATTTT. It yields the protein CASSYSSQPQHF.

This sequence joins TRBV6-6 and TRBJ2-1; maybe TRBD1 (5 bases). The CDR3 runs to 14 residues. From germline, CDR1 is MNHNY and CDR2 SVGAGI (reference sequence). V lost 3 bases to trimming and J lost 8 bases, with 14 bases between them. CDR3 DNA: TGTGCCAGCAGTTATGGGGCCCCGCGCGATGAGCAGTTCTTC. Its protein is CASSYGAPRDEQFF.

This clonotype was found a few times. V and J are TRBV10-3 and TRBJ2-3; TRBD2 agrees at 7 bases. CDR1 and CDR2 from the germline V gene are ENHRY and SYGVKD. The V segment lost 0 bases and the J segment 0 bases; nucleotides outside the gene matches: 3. The CDR3 is 16 amino acids. CDR3 region: CAISESDGRSTDTQYF. The CDR3 coding sequence is TGTGCCATCAGTGAGTCGGACGGGAGGAGCACAGATACGCAGTATTTT.

The J gene is TRBJ2-1, the V gene TRBV7-2; TRBD2 agrees at 11 bases. Germline CDR1 and CDR2: SGHTA and FQGNSA. Trimming at V came to 5 bases and at J to 7 bases, leaving 10 bases not matched to a gene. This CDR3 comprises 16 residues. The CDR3 is CASSRTSGGATNEQFF. As DNA, the CDR3 is TGTGCCAGCAGCAGAACTAGCGGGGGAGCGACAAATGAGCAGTTCTTC.

This chain connects TRBV6-1 to TRBJ2-7; 7 bases map to TRBD2. J lost 0 bases, V lost 6 bases, and 2 bases had no gene match. The CDR3 is 13 residues long. Germline V gene lookup returns CDR1 MNHNS and CDR2 SASEGT. The CDR3 sequence is CASRGGISYEQYF. DNA for the CDR3: TGTGCCAGCAGGGGGGGGATCTCCTACGAGCAGTACTTC.

In regard to this clonotype: This could be a read error, since a much larger clone is one nucleotide away. This chain uses TRBV7-9 with TRBJ1-2, with 8 bases fitting TRBD1. This CDR3 contains 13 residues. Germline CDR1 is SEHNR and CDR2 is FQNEAQ (reference sequence). After removal of 5 bases from V and 7 bases from J, the junction contained 6 bases not matched to a gene. CDR3 residues: CASSRQGTSGYTF. CDR3 nucleotides: TGTGCCAGCAGCCGACAGGGGACGAGTGGCTACACCTTC.

The genes are TRBV30 and TRBJ2-2, with D uncertain. The CDR3 consists of 12 residues. The germline gives CDR1 GTSNPN, CDR2 SVGIG (reference sequence). Trimming left V 3 bases short and J 1 base short, with 3 bases between. CDR3 in amino acids: CAWRGNTGELFF. CDR3 nucleotides: TGTGCCTGGAGGGGGAACACCGGGGAGCTGTTTTTT.

CDR3 nucleotides: TGTGCCAGCTCACCAGATAGGGGGCGGCAGCCCCAGCATTTT. As protein: CASSPDRGRQPQHF. The chain uses TRBV18 and TRBJ1-5; 7 nucleotides match TRBD1. V was clipped by 2 bases and J by 7 bases; unmatched bases: 5. Germline assignment: CDR1 KGHSH and CDR2 LQKENI. The CDR3 is 14 residues long.

The CDR3 here is CASSPMGAGTDTQYF. The DNA for the CDR3 is TGTGCCTCAAGCCCCATGGGGGCCGGCACAGATACGCAGTATTTT. V is TRBV7-3 and J is TRBJ2-3, with D maybe TRBD1 (6 bases). Trimming took off 11 bases at V and 1 base at J, with 19 bases between the two ends. This CDR3 comprises 15 residues. Germline V lookup: CDR1 SGHTA, CDR2 FQGTGA.

This chain joins TRBV18 and TRBJ1-2, with D perhaps TRBD1 (6 bases). CDR1 and CDR2 from the germline V gene are KGHSH and LQKENI. V gave up 5 bases and J gave up 4 bases, with 14 bases separating them. The CDR3 is 14 amino acids. CDR3 amino acids: CASSTQGSTYGYTF. Written as DNA, the CDR3 is TGTGCCAGCTCAACTCAGGGGAGTACCTATGGCTACACCTTC.

V and J are TRBV12-3 or TRBV12-4 and TRBJ2-3; TRBD1 might be the D (5 bases). The CDR3 has 16 residues. With 5 bases removed from V and 6 bases from J, the gap between germline ends came to 21 bases. CDR3 nucleotides: TGTGCCAGCAGTCCGGACATTCTGGGATCGGGCGATACGCAGTATTTT. This codes for CASSPDILGSGDTQYF.

This clonotype has a single count. The chain couples TRBV12-3 or TRBV12-4 to TRBJ2-4; no clear D. The tail of the sequence fits TRBJ2-7 better, so the J call may be wrong. This CDR3 is built from 14 residues. This CDR3 reads CASTLAGSTYEQYF. The CDR3 DNA reads as TGTGCCAGCACCTTGGCAGGTTCTACCTACGAGCAGTACTTC.

In this sample, this clonotype turned up a few times. This rearrangement joins TRBV7-2 to TRBJ1-5; 8 bases match TRBD1. The CDR3 is 14 residues long. J was trimmed by 7 bases and V by 5 bases; bases with no gene match: 7. Germline lookup yields CDR1 SGHTA and CDR2 FQGNSA. The CDR3: CASSRAGGGQPQHF. The CDR3 DNA follows: TGTGCCAGCAGCCGAGCAGGGGGCGGACAGCCCCAGCATTTT.

The chain is built from TRBV24-1 and TRBJ2-3; D gene ambiguous. Germline V gene lookup returns CDR1 KGHDR and CDR2 SFDVKD. This CDR3 has 15 amino acids. Trimming pared 4 bases from V and 3 bases from J, leaving 13 bases between. CDR3 residues: CATSDPRLKTDTQYF. DNA of the CDR3: TGTGCCACCAGTGACCCCAGACTCAAAACAGATACGCAGTATTTT.

This chain links TRBV12-3 or TRBV12-4 with TRBJ1-4; 12 bases align to TRBD1. The CDR3 length is 15 residues. J lost 7 bases, V lost 6 bases, and 6 bases had no gene match. DNA for the CDR3: TGTGCCAGCAGGGGGACAGGGGGCAGGGGTGAAAAACTGTTTTTT. Amino acid sequence: CASRGTGGRGEKLFF.

The chain combines TRBV18 with TRBJ2-4, with D tentatively TRBD1 or TRBD2 (6 bases each). The germline gives CDR1 KGHSH, CDR2 LQKENI. The CDR3 loop spans 16 amino acids. V lost 0 bases to trimming and J lost 1 base, with 10 bases between them. The CDR3 spells CASSPPGGSAKNIQYF. CDR3 sequence (DNA): TGTGCCAGCTCACCACCGGGGGGCTCGGCCAAAAACATTCAGTACTTC.

The chain couples TRBV6-2 or TRBV6-3 to TRBJ1-1; D is perhaps TRBD1 (5 bases). This CDR3 comprises 14 residues. Germline values: CDR1 MNHEY, CDR2 SVGEGT. Trimming removed 4 bases at V and 1 base at J, with 10 bases between. The CDR3 nucleotides read TGTGCCAGCAGTTCCCACGACAGGAACACTGAAGCTTTCTTT. Its translation: CASSSHDRNTEAFF.

This clonotype was seen once. This chain joins TRBV20-1 and TRBJ1-2, with D tentatively TRBD1 (5 bases). Germline V lookup: CDR1 DFQATT, CDR2 SNEGSKA (reference sequence). The ends were cut back, 0 bases at V and 11 bases at J, with 13 bases in the middle. This CDR3 region has 12 residues. The CDR3 reads CSARDRGLGYTF. The CDR3, as DNA: TGCAGTGCTAGAGATCGGGGCCTGGGGTACACCTTC.

Here the CDR3 DNA reads TGCGCCAGCAAGGACCGGGACAGGGTACACAATGAGCAGTTCTTC. The encoded protein is CASKDRDRVHNEQFF. The genes are TRBV5-1 and TRBJ2-1; 9 positions match TRBD1. The CDR3 loop spans 15 amino acids. Germline CDR1 and CDR2: SGHRS and YFSETQ. With 6 bases clipped from V and 5 bases from J, the junction kept 9 bases outside the gene matches.

This rearrangement joins TRBV7-9 to TRBJ2-7, with D possibly being TRBD1 (5 bases). Germline V gives CDR1 SEHNR, CDR2 FQNEAQ (reference sequence). The CDR3 runs 12 residues. V was shortened by 6 bases and J by 5 bases, with 11 bases between the two germline ends. The CDR3 DNA reads TGTGCCAGCAGAAACCACAGGCACGAGCAGTACTTC. Translated, it gives CASRNHRHEQYF.

V usage is TRBV7-2 and J usage is TRBJ1-2, with 8 positions matching TRBD1. The CDR3 loop spans 14 amino acids. Losses at the gene ends were 6 bases for V and 8 bases for J; bases not matched to a gene: 11. The germline CDR1 and CDR2 sequences are SGHTA and FQGNSA. CDR3 protein: CASSKLTGGRGYTF. The CDR3 bases are TGTGCCAGCAGTAAACTTACAGGGGGGCGAGGCTACACCTTC.

The chain links TRBV9 to TRBJ2-1; TRBD2 aligns across 12 bases. This CDR3 has 19 amino acids. The germline gives CDR1 SGDLS, CDR2 YYNGEE. J gave up 3 bases and V 4 bases, and 14 bases lay outside the gene matches. The CDR3 region has the DNA TGTGCCAGCAGCACTCGACTAGCGGGGGCCGAGGGGGACTACAATGAGCAGTTCTTC. It encodes CASSTRLAGAEGDYNEQFF.